Following are 21 T cell receptor beta chains from one sample sequenced in a study of T cells in Graves' hyperthyroidism and ophthalmopathy. RNA transcripts yielded amplified TCR beta CDR3 regions. The HTBI primer set was used in a first-round RT-PCR of the TCR CDR3. TCRdb reanalysed the multiplex PCR reads using MiXCR and keeps one entry per CDR3 protein. The sample has a few hundred thousand distinct CDR3 sequences; approximately 14% are singletons. Sequences were obtained from blood. The receptors here all came from a middle-aged woman with Graves' hyperthyroidism that later progressed to Graves' ophthalmopathy.

In this sample, this clonotype turned up many times. The V and J genes are TRBV4-2 and TRBJ2-3; D might be TRBD2 (5 bases). V lost 5 bases and J 2 bases, leaving 14 bases between the germline ends. Germline loops: CDR1 LGHNA, CDR2 YNFKEQ. The CDR3 runs 15 residues. DNA for the CDR3: TGTGCCAGCAGCTATAACTTGAGGGACACAGATACGCAGTATTTT. Its translation: CASSYNLRDTDTQYF.

Many counts were recorded for this clonotype. The V call is TRBV20-1, the J call TRBJ2-2; D gene ambiguous. Trimming took 0 bases from V and 1 from J, leaving 3 bases between them. The CDR3 consists of 13 residues. CDR1 and CDR2 (germline): DFQATT, SNEGSKA (reference sequence). The CDR3 is CSARDGNTGELFF. The CDR3 DNA is TGCAGTGCTAGAGATGGGAACACCGGGGAGCTGTTTTTT.

Worth noting for this clonotype: A much larger clonotype is one base distant, so this may be a read error. The chain joins TRBV27 to TRBJ1-1; TRBD1 is a possible D gene (6 bases). The ends were cut back, 6 bases at V and 6 bases at J, with 14 bases in the middle. This CDR3 spans 13 amino acids. Germline V gene sequence: CDR1 MNHEY, CDR2 SMNVEV (reference sequence). CDR3 in amino acids: CASRSGDGAEAFF. The CDR3 DNA reads as TGTGCCAGCAGGTCAGGGGATGGCGCTGAAGCTTTCTTT.

This clonotype was observed at least ten times. This chain uses TRBV20-1 with TRBJ2-7; D remains unclear. V dropped 6 bases and J dropped 4 bases, with 7 bases sitting between them. The CDR3 covers 10 residues. CDR1 is DFQATT, CDR2 SNEGSKA, per germline (reference sequence). CDR3 DNA sequence: TGCAGTGCGCAATCGTACGAGCAGTACTTC. Translated: CSAQSYEQYF.

This clonotype came up a few times. The chain joins TRBV15 to TRBJ2-1; TRBD2 aligns across 12 bases. After removal of 0 bases from V and 7 bases from J, the junction contained 4 bases not matched to a gene. Germline V gives CDR1 LNHNV, CDR2 YYDKDF (reference sequence). The length of the CDR3 is 16 residues. The CDR3 protein is CATSRETSGSWNEQFF. DNA for the CDR3: TGTGCCACCAGCAGAGAGACTAGCGGGAGTTGGAATGAGCAGTTCTTC.

This chain joins TRBV4-1 and TRBJ2-1; D gene ambiguous. Germline V CDR1 and CDR2: MGHRA, YSYEKL. CDR3 length: 12 amino acids. Trimming stripped 7 bases from V and 4 bases from J, with 8 bases between. Written as DNA, the CDR3 is TGCGCCAGCAACGCCGATTACAATGAGCAGTTCTTC. Amino acid sequence: CASNADYNEQFF.

This clonotype occurred many times. This chain uses TRBV12-3 or TRBV12-4 with TRBJ2-2, with D uncertain. Trimming cost V 3 bases and J 0 bases, with 5 bases left between them. CDR3 size: 14 residues. The CDR3 bases are TGTGCCAGCAGTTTCCAGACGAACACCGGGGAGCTGTTTTTT. Its protein is CASSFQTNTGELFF.

This clonotype occurred many times. The chain couples TRBV20-1 to TRBJ1-2, with a weak D call TRBD1 (6 bases). The CDR3 spans 13 residues. Germline V CDR1 and CDR2: DFQATT, SNEGSKA (reference sequence). The V and J ends lost 3 bases and 8 bases respectively, with 16 bases between them. The CDR3 DNA is TGCAGTGCTAGGTACAGGGCGGAGGAAGGCTACACCTTC. It translates to CSARYRAEEGYTF.

This clonotype was recorded at least ten times. This chain joins TRBV3-1 and TRBJ2-1; D uncertain. V was shortened by 0 bases and J by 5 bases, with 8 bases between the two germline ends. Germline V lookup: CDR1 LGHDT, CDR2 YNNKEL (reference sequence). The CDR3 runs 14 residues. The CDR3 sequence is CASSQDSRDNEQFF. The CDR3 DNA sequence: TGTGCCAGCAGCCAAGATTCTAGGGACAATGAGCAGTTCTTC.

This clonotype showed up many times. The gene calls are TRBV20-1 and TRBJ1-1, with D possibly being TRBD1 (6 bases). Per germline, CDR1 DFQATT and CDR2 SNEGSKA (reference sequence). The CDR3 has 14 amino acids. Trimming shortened V by 7 bases and J by 1 base, and 16 bases separated the two germline ends. The CDR3 nucleotides are TGCAGTGTGCCGGGGGCCATAACGAACACTGAAGCTTTCTTT. Translating it yields CSVPGAITNTEAFF.

The rearrangement uses TRBV10-3 and TRBJ2-2; TRBD2 might be the D (6 bases). The germline V gene encodes CDR1 ENHRY and CDR2 SYGVKD. Trimming took off 10 bases at V and 3 bases at J, with 15 bases between the two ends. The CDR3 totals 14 residues. The CDR3 loop reads CATTGGKDTGELFF. Written as DNA, the CDR3 is TGTGCCACCACTGGGGGGAAGGACACCGGGGAGCTGTTTTTT.

This clonotype was seen ten or more times. The gene calls are TRBV29-1 and TRBJ1-2; TRBD1 is a possible D gene (5 bases). Germline lookup yields CDR1 SQVTM and CDR2 ANQGSEA. With 6 bases removed from V and 3 bases from J, the gap between germline ends came to 14 bases. The CDR3 loop spans 13 amino acids. In DNA form, the CDR3 reads TGCAGCGTCATCGCCGGGGCGGACTATGGCTACACCTTC. This translates into CSVIAGADYGYTF.

The sample holds many counts of this clonotype. The rearrangement joins TRBV24-1 to TRBJ2-6; D may match TRBD1 or TRBD2 (5 bases each). This CDR3 is built from 16 residues. From germline, CDR1 is KGHDR and CDR2 SFDVKD. Trimming pared 5 bases from V and 3 bases from J, leaving 13 bases between. The CDR3 is CATSGWDDLGANVLTF. The CDR3 DNA follows: TGTGCCACCAGTGGGTGGGACGACCTTGGGGCCAACGTCCTGACTTTC.

This clonotype was observed a handful of times. The chain combines TRBV12-3 or TRBV12-4 with TRBJ2-7; possible D gene TRBD2, 5 bases. The CDR3 sequence is 13 residues long. V lost 6 bases and J 0 bases, leaving 9 bases between the germline ends. The chain's CDR3 is CASSRLSSYEQYF. The CDR3 DNA is TGTGCCAGCAGCCGACTAAGCTCCTACGAGCAGTACTTC.

The CDR3: CASSLGGSEQPQHF. Here the CDR3 DNA reads TGCGCCAGCAGCTTGGGAGGGAGCGAACAGCCCCAGCATTTT. V and J are TRBV5-1 and TRBJ1-5; unclear D gene. The V end lost 0 bases, the J end lost 7 bases, and 11 bases lay between the germline ends. The CDR3 runs 14 residues. Germline CDR1 reads SGHRS; CDR2 reads YFSETQ. The full variable domain, its missing parts supplied by reference TRBV5-1 and TRBJ1-5, is KAGVTQTPRYLIKTRGQQVTLSCSPISGHRSVSWYQQTPGQGLQFLFEYFSETQRNKGNFPGRFSGRQFSNSRSEMNVSTLELGDSALYLCASSLGGSEQPQHFGDGTRLSIL.

As concerns this clonotype: The junction does not match germline at one end; this may be a read error. The rearrangement links TRBV12-3 or TRBV12-4 to TRBJ2-4, with TRBD1 as a possible D gene (5 bases). CDR3 length: 16 residues. CDR3 nucleotides: TGTGCCGGCAGCTTTCCTCCAGGGAAGGGATCAGGCATTCAGTACTTC. Its protein is CAGSFPPGKGSGIQYF.

At least ten counts were recorded for this clonotype. The CDR3 here is CASSLLGGNTGELFF. CDR3 bases: TGTGCCAGCAGTTTATTAGGCGGTAACACCGGGGAGCTGTTTTTT. V usage is TRBV12-3 or TRBV12-4 and J usage is TRBJ2-2, with unresolved D. V shed 2 bases and J shed 2 bases, with 9 bases lying between them. CDR3 size: 15 residues.

This clonotype has at least ten counts. J is TRBJ2-1 and V is TRBV28; TRBD2 matches at 7 bases. Looked up from germline, CDR1 is MDHEN and CDR2 is SYDVKM. J was trimmed by 4 bases and V by 3 bases; bases with no gene match: 15. The CDR3 is made up of 18 amino acids. The CDR3 loop reads CASSFPGLRMRGYNEQFF. The DNA for the CDR3 is TGTGCCAGCAGTTTCCCGGGTCTGCGTATGCGGGGGTACAATGAGCAGTTCTTC. Full variable domain (missing parts from reference TRBV28 and TRBJ2-1): DVKVTQSSRYLVKRTGEKVFLECVQDMDHENMFWYRQDPGLGLRLIYFSYDVKMKEKGDIPEGYSVSREKKERFSLILESASTNQTSMYLCASSFPGLRMRGYNEQFFGPGTRLTVL.

This clonotype was seen many times. The rearrangement joins TRBV20-1 to TRBJ1-2, with 9 bases aligning to TRBD1. The J segment lost 6 bases and the V segment lost 2 bases, leaving 7 bases of the junction unmatched. This CDR3 is built from 14 residues. Germline CDR1 is DFQATT and CDR2 is SNEGSKA (reference sequence). CDR3 residues: CSARNRGRQDGYTF. In DNA form, the CDR3 reads TGCAGTGCTAGAAACAGGGGGCGACAGGATGGCTACACCTTC.

This clonotype was found many times. This chain uses TRBV27 with TRBJ2-6, with D possibly matching TRBD2 (5 bases). The CDR3 contains 15 residues. V was cut by 2 bases and J by 2 bases, with 7 bases left in between. CDR1 is MNHEY, CDR2 SMNVEV, per germline (reference sequence). The CDR3 coding sequence is TGTGCCAGCAGTTTAACTAGTGCTGGGGCCAACGTCCTGACTTTC. It encodes CASSLTSAGANVLTF.

This clonotype was seen ten or more times. The DNA of the CDR3 is TGTGCCAGCCTTCGTGCCGGGACTAGCGTCTACAATGAGCAGTTCTTC. Translation gives CASLRAGTSVYNEQFF. The V gene is TRBV28, the J gene TRBJ2-1, with TRBD2 matching over 10 bases. The CDR3 has 16 amino acids. Germline V gene lookup returns CDR1 MDHEN and CDR2 SYDVKM. The V and J ends lost 8 bases and 3 bases, in that order; junction bases with no gene match: 10.